This TCR beta chain was captured by sequencing in a study of PD-1 blockade in classical Hodgkin lymphoma. General study points: Unlike CD8+ TCR diversity, which did not rise significantly by C4D1, CD4+ TCR diversity did.

Time point: cycle 4 day 1 (C4D1), after more than five weeks of nivolumab. There was relapse after autologous stem cell transplantation in every patient, and there was variation in brentuximab vedotin exposure. By magnetic negative selection, CD4+ T cells were purified from thawed PBMCs. Per germline, CDR1 SGHTS and CDR2 YDEGEE. V lost 3 bases to trimming and J lost 5 bases, with 17 bases between them. There are 16 residues in the CDR3. This clone is a singleton in its sample. The antigen remains unidentified. Sequencing used immunoSEQ multiplex PCR; TCRdb keeps in-frame clones, though not all of them. The sample has 10,000 to 15,000 clones, about 86% seen once; the top ten hold about 0.88%.

The sequencing used CD4+ T cells from blood, collected before the fourth cycle of nivolumab. The sequence was collected from a human donor with classical Hodgkin lymphoma. This chain links TRBV5-8 with TRBJ1-4, with D tentatively TRBD1 (6 bases). The CDR3 loop reads CASSSDFRGKNEKLFF. CDR3 coding DNA: TGTGCCAGCAGCTCGGATTTCAGGGGAAAAAATGAAAAACTGTTTTTT.